The TCR beta chain described here comes from a study of T cell changes during pregnancy in multiple sclerosis. Germline V CDR1 and CDR2: SGHRS, YFSETQ. CDR3 size: 16 residues. The V and J ends lost 0 bases and 6 bases, in that order; junction bases with no gene match: 8. TCRdb keeps only in-frame clones here, not all; method: immunoSEQ multiplex PCR. The sample records 40,000 to 50,000 clones, roughly 87% being singletons. This clonotype was obtained from a female donor with multiple sclerosis, enrolled in a pregnancy study. The V call is TRBV5-1, the J call TRBJ2-7; 11 bases line up with TRBD2. The sequences come from CD4+ T cells from peripheral blood mononuclear cells, collected in the first trimester of pregnancy. CDR3 coding DNA: TGCGCCAGCAGCTTGGAGGGACTAGCGGCGAAAGGCGAGCAGTACTTC. Its protein is CASSLEGLAAKGEQYF.